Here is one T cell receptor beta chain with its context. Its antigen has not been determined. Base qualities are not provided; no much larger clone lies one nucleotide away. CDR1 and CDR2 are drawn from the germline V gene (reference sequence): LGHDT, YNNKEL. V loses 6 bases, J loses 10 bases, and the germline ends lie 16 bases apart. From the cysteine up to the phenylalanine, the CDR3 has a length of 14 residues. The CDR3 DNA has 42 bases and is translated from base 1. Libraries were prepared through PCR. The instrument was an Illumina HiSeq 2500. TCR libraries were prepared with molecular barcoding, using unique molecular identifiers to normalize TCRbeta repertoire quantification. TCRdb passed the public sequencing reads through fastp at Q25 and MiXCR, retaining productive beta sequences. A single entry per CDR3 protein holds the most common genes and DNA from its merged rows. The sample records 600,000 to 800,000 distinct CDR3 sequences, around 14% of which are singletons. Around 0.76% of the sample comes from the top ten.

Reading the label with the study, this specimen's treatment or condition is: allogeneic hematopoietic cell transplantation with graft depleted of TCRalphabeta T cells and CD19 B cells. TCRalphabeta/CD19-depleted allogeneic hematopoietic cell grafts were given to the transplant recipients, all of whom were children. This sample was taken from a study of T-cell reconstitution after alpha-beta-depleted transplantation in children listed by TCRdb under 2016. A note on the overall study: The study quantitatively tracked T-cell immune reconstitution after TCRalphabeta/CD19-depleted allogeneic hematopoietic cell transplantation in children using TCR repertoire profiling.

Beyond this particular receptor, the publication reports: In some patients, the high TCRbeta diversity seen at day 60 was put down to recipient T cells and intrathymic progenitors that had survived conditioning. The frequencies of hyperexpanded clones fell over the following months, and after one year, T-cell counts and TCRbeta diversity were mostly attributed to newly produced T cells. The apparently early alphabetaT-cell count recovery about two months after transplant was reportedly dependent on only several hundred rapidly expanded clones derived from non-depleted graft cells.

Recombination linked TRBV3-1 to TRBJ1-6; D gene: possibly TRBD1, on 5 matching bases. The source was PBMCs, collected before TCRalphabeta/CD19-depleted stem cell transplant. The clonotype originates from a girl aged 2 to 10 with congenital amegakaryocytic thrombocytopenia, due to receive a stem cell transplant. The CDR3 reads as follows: CASSQVAGESPLHF. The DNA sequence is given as TGTGCCAGCAGTCAGGTGGCGGGGGAATCACCCCTCCACTTT.